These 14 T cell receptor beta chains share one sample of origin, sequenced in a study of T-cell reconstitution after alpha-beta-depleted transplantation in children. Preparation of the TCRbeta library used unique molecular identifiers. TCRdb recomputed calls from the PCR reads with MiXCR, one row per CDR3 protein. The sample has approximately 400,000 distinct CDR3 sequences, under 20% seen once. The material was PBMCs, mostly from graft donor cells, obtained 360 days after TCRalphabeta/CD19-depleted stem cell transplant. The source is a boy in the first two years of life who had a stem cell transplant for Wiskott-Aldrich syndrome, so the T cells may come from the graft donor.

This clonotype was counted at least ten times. The chain's CDR3 is CASSSQGSYEQYF. In DNA form, the CDR3 reads TGTGCCAGCAGCTCCCAGGGGTCCTACGAGCAGTACTTC. The genes are TRBV7-9 and TRBJ2-7; perhaps TRBD1 as D (6 bases). CDR3 size: 13 residues. The V and J ends lost 4 bases and 1 base respectively, with 8 bases between them. Per the germline V gene, CDR1 is SEHNR and CDR2 is FQNEAQ (reference sequence).

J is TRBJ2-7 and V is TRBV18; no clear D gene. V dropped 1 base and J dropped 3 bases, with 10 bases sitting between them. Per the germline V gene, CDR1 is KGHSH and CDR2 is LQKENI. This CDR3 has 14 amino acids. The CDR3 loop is CASSPRDWSYEQYF. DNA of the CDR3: TGTGCCAGCTCACCACGCGACTGGAGCTACGAGCAGTACTTC. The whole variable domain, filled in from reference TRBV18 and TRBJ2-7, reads NAGVMQNPRHLVRRRGQEARLRCSPMKGHSHVYWYRQLPEEGLKFMVYLQKENIIDESGMPKERFSAEFPKEGPSILRIQQVVRGDSAAYFCASSPRDWSYEQYFGPGTRLTVT.

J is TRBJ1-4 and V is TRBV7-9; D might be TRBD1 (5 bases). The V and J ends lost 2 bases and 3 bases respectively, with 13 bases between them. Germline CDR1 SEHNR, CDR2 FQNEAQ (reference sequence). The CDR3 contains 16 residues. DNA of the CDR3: TGTGCCAGCAGCTTAATCCTCAGGGCTCCTAATGAAAAACTGTTTTTT. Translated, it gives CASSLILRAPNEKLFF.

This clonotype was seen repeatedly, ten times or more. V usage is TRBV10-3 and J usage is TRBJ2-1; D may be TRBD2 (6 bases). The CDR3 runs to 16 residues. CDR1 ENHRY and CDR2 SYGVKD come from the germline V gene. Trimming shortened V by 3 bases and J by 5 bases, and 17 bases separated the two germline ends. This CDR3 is CAISDGGRKIDNEQFF. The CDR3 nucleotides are TGTGCCATCAGTGATGGGGGGAGAAAAATCGACAATGAGCAGTTCTTC.

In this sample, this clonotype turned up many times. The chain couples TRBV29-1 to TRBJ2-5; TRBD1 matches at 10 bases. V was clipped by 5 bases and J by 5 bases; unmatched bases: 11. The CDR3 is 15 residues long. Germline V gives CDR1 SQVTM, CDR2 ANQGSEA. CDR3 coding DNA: TGCAGCGTTTGCCCTCCGGACAGGGGGTCCGAGACCCAGTACTTC. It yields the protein CSVCPPDRGSETQYF.

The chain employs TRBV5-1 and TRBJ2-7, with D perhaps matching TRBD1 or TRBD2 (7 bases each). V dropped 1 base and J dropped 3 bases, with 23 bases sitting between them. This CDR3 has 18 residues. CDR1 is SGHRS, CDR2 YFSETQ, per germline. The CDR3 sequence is CASSLRGPSQGGDYEQYF. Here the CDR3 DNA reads TGCGCCAGCAGCTTGCGCGGGCCCAGCCAGGGGGGGGACTACGAGCAGTACTTC.

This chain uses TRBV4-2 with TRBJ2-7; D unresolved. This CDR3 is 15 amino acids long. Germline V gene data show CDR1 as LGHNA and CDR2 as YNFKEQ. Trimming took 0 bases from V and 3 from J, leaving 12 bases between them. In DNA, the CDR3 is TGTGCCAGCAGCCAAGAAGGTCGCAGAGACTACGAGCAGTACTTC. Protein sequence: CASSQEGRRDYEQYF.

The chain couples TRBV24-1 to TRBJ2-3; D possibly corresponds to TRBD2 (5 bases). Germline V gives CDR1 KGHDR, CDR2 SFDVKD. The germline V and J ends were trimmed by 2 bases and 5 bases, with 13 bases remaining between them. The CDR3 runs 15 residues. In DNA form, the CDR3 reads TGTGCCACCAGTGATTCGAGAGGCGCGGGAGATACGCAGTATTTT. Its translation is CATSDSRGAGDTQYF.

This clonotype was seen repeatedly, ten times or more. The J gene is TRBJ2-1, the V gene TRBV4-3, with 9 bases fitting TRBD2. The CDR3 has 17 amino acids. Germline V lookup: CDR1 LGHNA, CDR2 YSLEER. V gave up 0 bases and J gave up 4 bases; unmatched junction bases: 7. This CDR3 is CASSQDWGLAVYNEQFF. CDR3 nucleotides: TGCGCCAGCAGCCAAGATTGGGGACTAGCAGTATACAATGAGCAGTTCTTC.

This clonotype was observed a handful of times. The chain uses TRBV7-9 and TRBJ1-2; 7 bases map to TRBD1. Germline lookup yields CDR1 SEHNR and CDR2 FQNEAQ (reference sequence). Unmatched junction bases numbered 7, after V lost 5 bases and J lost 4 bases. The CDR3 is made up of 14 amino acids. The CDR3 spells CASSQQGLGYGYTF. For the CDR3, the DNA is TGTGCCAGCAGCCAACAGGGGCTTGGCTATGGCTACACCTTC.

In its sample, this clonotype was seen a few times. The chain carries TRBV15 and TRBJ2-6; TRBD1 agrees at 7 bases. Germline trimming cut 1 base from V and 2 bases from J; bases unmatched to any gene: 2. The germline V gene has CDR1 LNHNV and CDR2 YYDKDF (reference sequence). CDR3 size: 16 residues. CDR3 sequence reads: CATSRGQGPGANVLTF. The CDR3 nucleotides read TGTGCCACCAGCAGAGGACAGGGCCCTGGGGCCAACGTCCTGACTTTC.

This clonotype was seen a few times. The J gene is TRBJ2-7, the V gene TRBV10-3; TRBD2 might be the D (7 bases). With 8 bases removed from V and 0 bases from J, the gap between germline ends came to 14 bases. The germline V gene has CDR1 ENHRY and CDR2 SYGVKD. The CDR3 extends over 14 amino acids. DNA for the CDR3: TGTGCCATCCAGGGGACTACGAGCTCCTACGAGCAGTACTTC. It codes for CAIQGTTSSYEQYF.

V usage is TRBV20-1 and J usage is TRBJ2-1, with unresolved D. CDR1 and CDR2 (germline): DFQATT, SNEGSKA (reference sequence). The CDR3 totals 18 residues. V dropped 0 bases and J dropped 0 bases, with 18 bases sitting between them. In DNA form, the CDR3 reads TGCAGTGCTAGAGATACCGGCTTTCTCCCGAGCTCCTACAATGAGCAGTTCTTC. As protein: CSARDTGFLPSSYNEQFF.

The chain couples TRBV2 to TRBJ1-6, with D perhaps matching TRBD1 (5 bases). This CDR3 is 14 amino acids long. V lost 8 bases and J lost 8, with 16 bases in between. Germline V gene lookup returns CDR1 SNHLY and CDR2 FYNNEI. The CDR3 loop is CASYLRGGDSPLHF. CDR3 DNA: TGTGCCAGCTACTTAAGGGGTGGGGATTCACCCCTCCACTTT.